This T cell receptor beta chain appears in the sequencing data of a study of T cells after posttransplantation cyclophosphamide. Study results and limitations: Later post-transplant blood repertoires were often dominated by donor CD8+ memory clones.

Peripheral blood was collected from the related graft donor on the marrow donation day. CDR3 length: 12 amino acids. The junction had 3 bases not matched to a gene; V was cut back by 4 bases and J by 8 bases. The germline V gene encodes CDR1 MGHRA and CDR2 YSYEKL. Method: immunoSEQ multiplex PCR; TCRdb's copy keeps in-frame clones and lacks some. Sampling found 36,000 or so clones, none seen once. This clone was picked up many times. Its target is unknown. The sequence was collected from a girl aged 10-17 years in good health, CMV-negative, and a related stem cell transplant donor. V and J are TRBV4-1 and TRBJ1-2; TRBD1 matches 8 bases. Specimen: PBMCs. The CDR3: CASSRQGRGYTF. CDR3 in DNA: TGCGCCAGCAGCCGACAGGGGCGCGGCTACACCTTC.